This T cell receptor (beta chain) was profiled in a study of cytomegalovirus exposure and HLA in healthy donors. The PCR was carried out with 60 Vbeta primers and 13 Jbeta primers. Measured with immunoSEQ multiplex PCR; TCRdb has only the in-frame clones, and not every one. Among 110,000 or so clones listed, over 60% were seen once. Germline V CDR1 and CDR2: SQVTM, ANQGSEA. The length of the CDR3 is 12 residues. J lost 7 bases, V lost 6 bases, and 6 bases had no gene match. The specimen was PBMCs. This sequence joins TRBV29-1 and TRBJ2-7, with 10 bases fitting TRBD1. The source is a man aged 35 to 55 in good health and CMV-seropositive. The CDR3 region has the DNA TGCAGCGTCCGACAGGGGGCATGGGAGCAGTACTTC. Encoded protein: CSVRQGAWEQYF.